Shown below are 32 T cell receptor beta chains from a single sample sequenced in a study of shared clonotypes between healthy human individuals (TCRdb year 2020). Receptor amplification or capture employed the immunoSEQ multiplex PCR assay. What TCRdb holds here is the immuneACCESS table cut down to in-frame rearrangements. Part of the clones is not present; checked against another copy, under half of the missing clones reflect an unresolved V gene, and the others are unexplained. The sample records over a million clones, approximately 70% of which are singletons. About 1.5% of the sample rests with the top ten. Sequenced: memory CD4+ T cells sorted from blood. The cell subset or site label corresponds to: CD45RA-negative fraction. These receptors originate from a man aged 18 to 30 in good health.

In this sample, this clone turned up once. V gene TRBV2 combines with J gene TRBJ2-7, with D possibly TRBD2 on 6 matching bases. V was shortened by 0 bases and J by 1 base, with 10 bases between the two germline ends. CDR3 length: 15 residues. Germline-derived CDR1 and CDR2 are SNHLY and FYNNEI. CDR3 nucleotides: TGTGCCAGCAGTGAAGCGGGGAGGTCATCCTACGAGCAGTACTTC. This translates into CASSEAGRSSYEQYF. The full variable domain, with the rest looked up from reference TRBV2 and TRBJ2-7, is EPEVTQTPSHQVTQMGQEVILRCVPISNHLYFYWYRQILGQKVEFLVSFYNNEISEKSEIFDDQFSVERPDGSNFTLKIRSTKLEDSAMYFCASSEAGRSSYEQYFGPGTRLTVT.

The DNA of the CDR3 is TGTGCCAGCAGTGGGACGACAGGGCGATCGTTCTATGGCTACACCTTC. This gives the protein CASSGTTGRSFYGYTF. This chain connects TRBV2 to TRBJ1-2, with 7 bases lining up with TRBD1. Germline V gene data show CDR1 as SNHLY and CDR2 as FYNNEI. V shed 4 bases, J shed 4 bases, and the junction held 12 bases outside the gene matches. The CDR3 loop spans 16 amino acids.

The chain combines TRBV7-2 with TRBJ2-5; D is possibly TRBD2 (6 bases). Germline CDR1 SGHTA, CDR2 FQGNSA. The CDR3 is made up of 13 amino acids. V lost 5 bases to trimming and J lost 4 bases, with 11 bases between them. The DNA of the CDR3 is TGTGCCAGCAGCCCCCGGCGGGGAGAGACCCAGTACTTC. This gives the protein CASSPRRGETQYF.

There are a few counts of this clone. This chain uses TRBV4-3 with TRBJ2-3; D uncertain. With 3 bases removed from V and 0 bases from J, the gap between germline ends came to 16 bases. Germline V lookup: CDR1 LGHNA, CDR2 YSLEER. This CDR3 has 17 residues. This chain's CDR3 is CASSQDTHLGSTDTQYF. DNA of the CDR3: TGCGCCAGCAGCCAGGATACCCATTTGGGTAGCACAGATACGCAGTATTTT.

The V gene is TRBV2, the J gene TRBJ1-2, with unresolved D. V was clipped by 7 bases and J by 7 bases, with 10 bases between them. CDR3 length: 11 amino acids. CDR1 is SNHLY, CDR2 FYNNEI, per germline. CDR3 sequence reads: CASMRASGYTF. The CDR3, as DNA: TGTGCCAGCATGCGGGCTTCTGGCTACACCTTC.

This clone has a single count. This chain joins TRBV6-1 and TRBJ2-1, with 10 bases matching TRBD2. Germline lookup yields CDR1 MNHNS and CDR2 SASEGT. J was trimmed by 6 bases and V by 6 bases; bases with no gene match: 5. The CDR3 is 14 residues long. The CDR3 region has the DNA TGTGCCAGCAGACCGGGACTAGCGCGCAATGAGCAGTTCTTC. It specifies CASRPGLARNEQFF.

V usage is TRBV30 and J usage is TRBJ2-5; D not resolved. The germline V gene encodes CDR1 GTSNPN and CDR2 SVGIG (reference sequence). CDR3 length: 13 residues. The V end lost 4 bases, the J end lost 2 bases, and 11 bases lay between the germline ends. The CDR3 sequence is CAWNRALQETQYF. CDR3 sequence (DNA): TGTGCCTGGAACCGGGCGCTACAAGAGACCCAGTACTTC.

V usage is TRBV15 and J usage is TRBJ1-1, with TRBD1 matching over 8 bases. Trimming removed 0 bases from V and 10 bases from J; junction bases left unmatched: 13. CDR1 and CDR2 from the germline V gene are LNHNV and YYDKDF (reference sequence). The CDR3 totals 16 residues. The CDR3 region has the DNA TGTGCCACCAGCAGAGATCGGGGGACAGGAGGAGGTGCAGCTTTCTTT. Its protein is CATSRDRGTGGGAAFF.

The J gene is TRBJ2-7, the V gene TRBV28, with 11 bases fitting TRBD1. Germline CDR1 reads MDHEN; CDR2 reads SYDVKM. The CDR3 contains 14 residues. V shed 5 bases and J 6 bases; nucleotides not matched to a gene: 6. CDR3 in DNA: TGTGCCAGCAGTACGCCCGGGACAGGGGGCGAGCAGTACTTC. Encoded protein: CASSTPGTGGEQYF.

The V and J genes are TRBV10-3 and TRBJ1-1; D is perhaps TRBD1 (6 bases). The germline gives CDR1 ENHRY, CDR2 SYGVKD. This CDR3 is built from 15 residues. Trimming removed 3 bases at V and 4 bases at J, with 15 bases between. CDR3: CAISDGGGGSTEAFF. The CDR3 DNA sequence: TGTGCCATCAGTGATGGAGGGGGAGGTAGCACTGAAGCTTTCTTT.

There are a few counts of this clone. The rearrangement links TRBV6-5 to TRBJ1-1, with D unclear. Deletions cut 2 bases from V and 2 bases from J, with 12 bases between. CDR1 is MNHEY and CDR2 is SVGAGI in the germline V gene. The CDR3 runs 15 residues. The DNA of the CDR3 is TGTGCCAGCAGTTACAACCGGCTAGTTAACACTGAAGCTTTCTTT. Protein product: CASSYNRLVNTEAFF.

The chain recombines TRBV7-3 with TRBJ2-2, with D perhaps matching TRBD2 (7 bases). The CDR3 covers 16 residues. The germline CDR1 and CDR2 sequences are SGHTA and FQGTGA. Between the trimmed V and J ends, which lost 4 bases and 0 bases, there was a span of 12 bases. CDR3 in amino acids: CASSSRGGPNTGELFF. CDR3 bases: TGTGCCAGCAGCTCCCGCGGGGGCCCGAACACCGGGGAGCTGTTTTTT.

The V call is TRBV11-2, the J call TRBJ2-1; TRBD2 matches at 8 bases. This CDR3 is built from 16 residues. With V trimmed by 2 bases and J by 4 bases, 7 bases remained unmatched. Germline values: CDR1 SGHAT, CDR2 FQNNGV. Written as DNA, the CDR3 is TGTGCCAGCAGCTTATACGAGCGGGAGCGATACAATGAGCAGTTCTTC. Amino acids: CASSLYERERYNEQFF.

The table lists this clone with a count of one. This sequence joins TRBV28 and TRBJ2-5; D unclear. The J call may be incorrect, as the DNA end agrees better with TRBJ2-7. CDR1 and CDR2 from the germline V gene are MDHEN and SYDVKM. The CDR3 covers 12 residues. The CDR3: CASSFTHYEQYF. CDR3 bases: TGTGCCAGCAGCTTCACCCACTACGAGCAGTACTTC.

V and J are TRBV2 and TRBJ2-6; D might be TRBD1 (5 bases). V lost 1 base, J lost 2 bases, and 6 bases lay in between. The CDR3 loop spans 15 amino acids. Germline CDR1 reads SNHLY; CDR2 reads FYNNEI. Here the CDR3 reads CASSEEGTGANVLTF. The DNA for the CDR3 is TGTGCCAGCAGTGAAGAGGGGACTGGGGCCAACGTCCTGACTTTC.

Only a few counts were recorded for this clone. Other DNA sequences of this sample code for an identical CDR3. The chain joins TRBV19 to TRBJ2-2; D gene unclear. Trimming removed 1 base from V and 4 bases from J, with 4 bases in between. CDR1 and CDR2 from the germline V gene are LNHDA and SQIVND (reference sequence). This CDR3 has 13 amino acids. The CDR3 coding sequence is TGTGCCAGTAGTATAGGCACCACCGGGGAGCTGTTTTTT. It is translated as CASSIGTTGELFF.

This clone was seen many times. The chain joins TRBV5-4 to TRBJ1-4, with D hard to call. Germline CDR1 SGHNT, CDR2 YYREEE (reference sequence). Trimming removed 2 bases from V and 2 bases from J, with 13 bases in between. This CDR3 is 16 amino acids long. CDR3 sequence reads: CASSLGGKRTNEKLFF. The CDR3 nucleotides read TGTGCCAGCAGCTTAGGAGGGAAAAGGACTAATGAAAAACTGTTTTTT.

V usage is TRBV4-1 and J usage is TRBJ2-5; no clear D gene. The CDR3 consists of 15 residues. Trimming removed 0 bases at V and 0 bases at J, with 8 bases between. Germline CDR1 is MGHRA and CDR2 is YSYEKL. CDR3: CASSQEDRYQETQYF. CDR3 coding DNA: TGCGCCAGCAGCCAAGAGGACCGGTACCAAGAGACCCAGTACTTC.

This clone was observed a few times. An end of the junction differs from the germline gene, which may be a read error. The gene calls are TRBV6-1 and TRBJ1-2; D unresolved. The CDR3 is 15 residues long. Germline V lookup: CDR1 MNHNS, CDR2 SASEGT. The CDR3 sequence is CASSEDGWVRYGYTF. DNA of the CDR3: TGTGCCAGCAGCGAAGATGGCTGGGTACGGTATGGCTACACCTTC.

The chain uses TRBV19 and TRBJ2-3, with D unresolved. The CDR3 is 11 residues long. Germline CDR1 reads LNHDA; CDR2 reads SQIVND (reference sequence). V dropped 7 bases and J dropped 6 bases, with 8 bases sitting between them. DNA for the CDR3: TGTGCCAGTACCCTGGGGGATACGCAGTATTTT. Encoded protein: CASTLGDTQYF.

The chain has TRBV6-5 and TRBJ1-1, with TRBD1 as a possible D gene (6 bases). In germline, CDR1 is MNHEY, CDR2 SVGAGI. V lost 7 bases, J lost 5 bases, and 17 bases lay in between. CDR3 size: 14 residues. In DNA form, the CDR3 reads TGTGCCAGCATTGAAAATTACAGGGCGACTGAAGCTTTCTTT. It codes for CASIENYRATEAFF.

The rearrangement links TRBV6-6 to TRBJ1-5; D is undetermined. Trimming left V 4 bases short and J 5 bases short, with 18 bases between. The CDR3 has 16 residues. Per germline, CDR1 MNHNY and CDR2 SVGAGI (reference sequence). The CDR3 sequence is CASSSGMLSKYQPQHF. In DNA form, the CDR3 reads TGTGCCAGCAGTTCCGGGATGCTCTCAAAATATCAGCCCCAGCATTTT.

The chain recombines TRBV5-1 with TRBJ2-5; 10 nucleotides line up with TRBD2. The CDR3 has 15 amino acids. Germline CDR1 and CDR2: SGHRS and YFSETQ. J lost 3 bases, V lost 1 base, and 3 bases had no gene match. The CDR3 sequence is CASSLSSGREETQYF. In nucleotides, the CDR3 is TGCGCCAGCAGCTTGTCCAGCGGGAGGGAAGAGACCCAGTACTTC.

The chain uses TRBV5-6 and TRBJ2-7, with D perhaps matching TRBD1 (5 bases). Trimming pared 3 bases from V and 6 bases from J, leaving 16 bases between. Germline V lookup: CDR1 SGHDT, CDR2 YYEEEE. The CDR3 runs to 14 residues. As DNA, the CDR3 is TGTGCCAGCAGCTGGCAGGGTGGCAATCGCGAGCAGTACTTC. It specifies CASSWQGGNREQYF. The entire variable domain, with the rest obtained from reference TRBV5-6 and TRBJ2-7, is as follows: DAGVTQSPTHLIKTRGQQVTLRCSPKSGHDTVSWYQQALGQGPQFIFQYYEEEERQRGNFPDRFSGHQFPNYSSELNVNALLLGDSALYLCASSWQGGNREQYFGPGTRLTVT.

This chain connects TRBV30 to TRBJ2-5; 7 bases are a match to TRBD2. The V and J ends lost 8 bases and 6 bases, in that order; junction bases with no gene match: 6. This CDR3 is 11 amino acids long. Germline loops: CDR1 GTSNPN, CDR2 SVGIG (reference sequence). CDR3 sequence: CAGGEEQTQYF. CDR3 sequence (DNA): TGTGCCGGGGGGGAAGAGCAGACCCAGTACTTC.

Worth noting for this clone: The sample has other DNA sequences that encode this CDR3 too. The gene calls are TRBV18 and TRBJ2-7, with D perhaps TRBD1 or TRBD2 (5 bases each). The length of the CDR3 is 11 residues. The V end lost 2 bases, the J end lost 6 bases, and 5 bases lay between the germline ends. Germline-derived CDR1 and CDR2 are KGHSH and LQKENI. The CDR3 DNA sequence: TGTGCCAGCTCACCAGGGGGCGAGCAGTACTTC. Its translation: CASSPGGEQYF.

CDR3: CASSLRRGSYEQYF. In DNA form, the CDR3 reads TGCGCCAGCAGCTTGCGCCGAGGCTCCTACGAGCAGTACTTC. The rearrangement joins TRBV5-1 to TRBJ2-7, with unresolved D. The germline CDR1 and CDR2 sequences are SGHRS and YFSETQ. Trimming shortened V by 1 base and J by 0 bases, and 8 bases separated the two germline ends. The CDR3 totals 14 residues.

This chain uses TRBV30 with TRBJ2-3; D is undetermined. V was shortened by 7 bases and J by 1 base, with 15 bases between the two germline ends. The CDR3 runs to 14 residues. Germline CDR1 and CDR2: GTSNPN and SVGIG (reference sequence). The CDR3 protein is CASIFRVGTDTQYF. The CDR3 DNA sequence: TGTGCCTCAATCTTCCGAGTGGGCACAGATACGCAGTATTTT.

The rearrangement uses TRBV5-6 and TRBJ2-5; 15 bases line up with TRBD2. The assigned J gene may be wrong: the sequence end matches TRBJ2-7 better. The CDR3 runs 18 residues. Germline lookup yields CDR1 SGHDT and CDR2 YYEEEE. CDR3 protein: CASSPGLAGGPAHYEQYF. DNA of the CDR3: TGTGCCAGCAGCCCGGGACTAGCGGGAGGCCCCGCTCACTACGAGCAGTACTTC.

In this sample, this clone turned up a few times. This chain links TRBV2 with TRBJ2-7; 9 bases map to TRBD1. V was clipped by 5 bases and J by 2 bases; unmatched bases: 7. CDR1 SNHLY and CDR2 FYNNEI come from the germline V gene. CDR3 length equals 15 residues. CDR3 protein: CASSPTGTGTYEQYF. CDR3 bases: TGTGCCAGCAGTCCTACCGGGACAGGGACCTACGAGCAGTACTTC.

The rearrangement links TRBV4-1 to TRBJ2-7; 12 bases map to TRBD2. J gave up 5 bases and V 1 base, and 9 bases lay outside the gene matches. Germline CDR1 MGHRA, CDR2 YSYEKL. The length of the CDR3 is 17 residues. The CDR3 DNA reads TGCGCCAGCAGCCAAGGGTGGCGACTAGCGGGAGACGACGAGCAGTACTTC. This encodes CASSQGWRLAGDDEQYF.

This chain links TRBV6-1 with TRBJ2-7; 12 nucleotides line up with TRBD1. Germline CDR1 is MNHNS and CDR2 is SASEGT. CDR3 size: 17 residues. V lost 2 bases, J lost 3 bases, and 8 bases stayed unmatched. The CDR3 coding sequence is TGTGCCAGCAGTGAAACCGGGACAGGGGGCTTGGACTACGAGCAGTACTTC. Translating it yields CASSETGTGGLDYEQYF.